This T cell receptor beta chain was profiled in a study of cytomegalovirus exposure and HLA in healthy donors. Notes on this clone: No antigen is known for it.

This PCR relied on a set of 60 Vbeta primers and 13 Jbeta primers. The protocol was immunoSEQ multiplex PCR, while the TCRdb copy is restricted to in-frame clones and leaves out a portion. This table holds 200,000 to 250,000 clones, approximately 80% found once. The V end lost 3 bases, the J end lost 2 bases, and 16 bases lay between the germline ends. The length of the CDR3 is 16 residues. The germline V gene encodes CDR1 SGHRS and CDR2 YFSETQ. Study-level results: V segments that were indistinguishable, TRBV6-2 and TRBV6-3 among them, were omitted from analysis.

Sequenced material: PBMCs. The rearrangement uses TRBV5-1 and TRBJ2-3; tentative D call: TRBD2 (5 bases). The clonotype was recovered from a woman in her 40s in good health and CMV-seronegative. CDR3 in DNA: TGCGCCAGCAGCTACCGGGGTCGATCCATCACAGATACGCAGTATTTT. This gives the protein CASSYRGRSITDTQYF.